Included here is one T cell receptor beta chain sequence, with context. Its target antigen remains unknown. No per-base quality is available; no much larger clone lies one base away. The sample comes from a study of T cell responses to AZD1222 COVID-19 vaccine listed by TCRdb under 2021. In terms of the full investigation: AZD1222 recipients given second doses at about 4 weeks or at about 12 weeks were pooled, since spike-specific TCR depth and breadth were not found to differ between the two schedules. A total of 233 trial participants underwent TCR sequencing, of whom under 220 had received two doses of AZD1222 and some 26 had received two doses of the MenACWY control vaccine. Trial participants were enrolled into age subgroups of 18-55, 56-69 and 70-plus years, which contained about 150, 27 and 61 TCR-sequenced participants, respectively. Overall results and qualifications from the work: Most participants were white British and females outnumbered males, and the authors suggested that clonal diversity may have been underestimated. Because no samples from the day 14 peak response were available, repertoires could be characterized only after the peak T cell response. A significant rise in spike-specific TCR breadth and depth was observed after two AZD1222 doses relative to day 0 and relative to MenACWY recipients. The vaccine-associated CD4 TCRs covered the entire spike protein, and the dominant responses fell in regions 160-218 and 743-854. Epitopes outside the regions mutated in the B.1.351 and B.1.1.7 variants were reportedly recognized by nearly half of the unique spike-specific TCRs. The 56-69-year group was small, and its depth increase did not reach significance, likely because of low power. Conclusions about previously exposed vaccinees were limited because only 6 or 7 AZD1222 recipients were SARS-CoV-2 seropositive at baseline.

The germline V gene supplies CDR1 SGHRS and CDR2 YFSETQ. The CDR3 runs 16 residues from the cysteine to the phenylalanine. The kept DNA is CDR3 alone, 48 bases in frame from the first base. V trim: 4 bases; J trim: 0 bases; unmatched bases: 5. The sample's time point label, in plain terms: baseline before first vaccination. Vaccinee samples were obtained from the UK trials COV001 and COV002, which included a single-blind randomized controlled phase 2/3 trial of AZD1222 (ChAdOx1 nCoV-19) in healthy adults. For TCRbeta chain sequencing, PBMC samples were collected from trial participants at day 0 and at day 28 after the second dose. The CDR3 regions of human TCRbeta chains were analyzed by immunosequencing. For the original study's pipeline: Repertoire TCRs were checked for matches against a reference library of SARS-CoV-2-specific TCRs that had been generated using the MIRA antigen-specificity platform. Breadth was defined as the fraction of unique TCRs that were SARS-CoV-2-associated, and depth was defined as the fraction of total T cells that were SARS-CoV-2-associated. Using the MIRA data, each spike-specific TCR was assigned both to the spike region to which the TCR was reactive and to a CD4 or CD8 class. Log10-transformed breadth and depth values were compared by one-way ANOVA with Sidak's multiple comparisons tests. The table was pulled from immuneACCESS by TCRdb, which kept in-frame rearrangements only. Such tables lose some clones; where checked, under half of the loss comes from unresolved V genes, and the rest has no known cause. That table furnishes V, J and clone size, whereas the DNA furnished D and trimming. For this sample the table gives about 120,000 clones, of which around 92% were detected only once. Together, the top ten hold 14% of the sample.

The receptor comes from an adult in good health. The chain is assembled from TRBV5-1 and TRBJ2-1, and TRBD2 aligns with 9 junction nucleotides. The specimen comprised peripheral blood, sampled on day 0 of AZD1222 vaccination. The DNA sequence reads TGCGCCAGCAGCGGGACTAGCAAGAGCTCCTACAATGAGCAGTTCTTC. Translated, it reads CASSGTSKSSYNEQFF.